The sequence of this TCR beta chain was determined in a study of T cell responses to AZD1222 COVID-19 vaccine. Clones were read by immunoSEQ multiplex PCR, and TCRdb kept only the in-frame ones, dropping some. The profile shows about 150,000 clones, about 91% of them singletons. With V trimmed by 0 bases and J by 6 bases, 9 bases remained unmatched. CDR1 and CDR2 (germline): LNHDA, SQIVND (reference sequence). The CDR3 loop spans 16 amino acids. Concerning this clone: Its specificity is unknown.

General study results and limits: Repertoire sampling occurred only after the peak T cell response.

The chain joins TRBV19 to TRBJ2-7; 9 positions agree with TRBD1. This sample comprised peripheral blood, obtained on day 0 of MenACWY control vaccination. This TCR was recovered from an adult in good health. In DNA form, the CDR3 reads TGTGCCAGTAGTATAGATCCTGGGACAGGGTCCCGCGAGCAGTACTTC. Translation gives CASSIDPGTGSREQYF. Variable domain in full (rest from reference TRBV19 and TRBJ2-7): DGGITQSPKYLFRKEGQNVTLSCEQNLNHDAMYWYRQDPGQGLRLIYYSQIVNDFQKGDIAEGYSVSREKKESFPLTVTSAQKNPTAFYLCASSIDPGTGSREQYFGPGTRLTVT.